One sample yielded the 22 T cell receptor beta chains listed below, sequenced in a study of control samples from healthy donors and cancer patients. The protocol was immunoSEQ multiplex PCR, while the TCRdb copy is restricted to in-frame clones and leaves out a portion. The sample has roughly 150,000 clones; over 85% are singletons. Sample: blood. The receptors derive from a man younger than 35 in good health.

The J gene is TRBJ2-7, the V gene TRBV6-1, with D tentatively TRBD2 (6 bases). The CDR3 covers 13 residues. V was shortened by 4 bases and J by 3 bases, with 10 bases between the two germline ends. CDR1 is MNHNS, CDR2 SASEGT, per germline. CDR3 sequence reads: CASSVAADYEQYF. The CDR3 DNA follows: TGTGCCAGCAGTGTAGCGGCAGACTACGAGCAGTACTTC.

The rearrangement joins TRBV7-2 to TRBJ1-1, with 8 bases that match TRBD1. The CDR3 totals 19 residues. The ends lost 1 base at V and 0 bases at J; junction bases unmatched: 13. The germline V gene encodes CDR1 SGHTA and CDR2 FQGNSA. This CDR3 reads CASSLVYRTGTSMNTEAFF. DNA of the CDR3: TGTGCCAGCAGCTTAGTGTACCGGACAGGGACATCGATGAACACTGAAGCTTTCTTT. Filled out from reference TRBV7-2 and TRBJ1-1, the complete variable domain reads GAGVSQSPSNKVTEKGKDVELRCDPISGHTALYWYRQSLGQGLEFLIYFQGNSAPDKSGLPSDRFSAERTGGSVSTLTIQRTQQEDSAVYLCASSLVYRTGTSMNTEAFFGQGTRLTVV.

The rearrangement joins TRBV10-3 to TRBJ1-3, with D perhaps matching TRBD1 (5 bases). Germline CDR1 ENHRY, CDR2 SYGVKD. The ends were cut back, 8 bases at V and 2 bases at J, with 13 bases in the middle. The CDR3 totals 14 residues. The CDR3 DNA reads TGTGCCATCGGAACCGGGACGGCTGGAAACACCATATATTTT. Protein: CAIGTGTAGNTIYF.

A few counts support this clone. DNA for the CDR3: TGTGCCAGCAGTGAAGCCAGGACTGGCTACACCTTC. It is translated as CASSEARTGYTF. This chain connects TRBV2 to TRBJ1-2; D is unclear. Germline V gene data show CDR1 as SNHLY and CDR2 as FYNNEI. Trimming shortened V by 0 bases and J by 7 bases, and 6 bases separated the two germline ends. The CDR3 loop spans 12 amino acids.

This chain links TRBV6-5 with TRBJ1-2; 7 bases line up with TRBD1. This CDR3 is built from 16 residues. Germline trimming cut 4 bases from V and 4 bases from J; bases unmatched to any gene: 12. The V gene's germline CDR1 is MNHEY and CDR2 SVGAGI. The chain's CDR3 is CASSSLGTGVSYGYTF. The CDR3 nucleotides are TGTGCCAGCAGTTCCCTCGGCACAGGGGTATCCTATGGCTACACCTTC.

V is TRBV11-2 and J is TRBJ1-4; 7 bases line up with TRBD1. The germline CDR1 and CDR2 sequences are SGHAT and FQNNGV. The CDR3 is 16 residues long. J gave up 8 bases and V 3 bases, and 12 bases lay outside the gene matches. CDR3: CASSFSTGQPGEKLFF. In DNA, the CDR3 is TGTGCCAGCAGCTTCTCCACGGGACAGCCTGGAGAAAAACTGTTTTTT.

This chain joins TRBV9 and TRBJ2-3, with 8 bases identical to TRBD2. Germline CDR1 SGDLS, CDR2 YYNGEE. This CDR3 is 16 amino acids long. V trimming: 2 bases; J trimming: 1 base; junction bases outside the gene matches: 6. Here the CDR3 reads CASSVQGREGTDTQYF. The DNA of the CDR3 is TGTGCCAGCAGCGTTCAGGGGCGGGAGGGCACAGATACGCAGTATTTT. Supplemented by reference TRBV9 and TRBJ2-3, the full variable domain reads DSGVTQTPKHLITATGQRVTLRCSPRSGDLSVYWYQQSLDQGLQFLIQYYNGEERAKGNILERFSAQQFPDLHSELNLSSLELGDSALYFCASSVQGREGTDTQYFGPGTRLTVL.

V usage is TRBV3-1 (or the pseudogene TRBV3-2) and J usage is TRBJ2-3; the D call may be TRBD1 or TRBD2 (5 bases each). V lost 4 bases and J 6 bases, leaving 14 bases between the germline ends. Germline V gives CDR1 LGHDT, CDR2 YNNKEL (reference sequence). This CDR3 has 14 residues. This chain's CDR3 is CASSRRDQADTQYF. In nucleotides, the CDR3 is TGTGCCAGCAGCCGCCGGGACCAGGCCGATACGCAGTATTTT.

The V and J genes are TRBV6-5 and TRBJ1-1; D is unresolved. Looked up from germline, CDR1 is MNHEY and CDR2 is SVGAGI. The CDR3 length is 14 residues. Trimming cost V 6 bases and J 1 base, with 12 bases left between them. The CDR3 bases are TGTGCCAGCAGGGAGGTGACCCGGAACACTGAAGCTTTCTTT. This codes for CASREVTRNTEAFF.

V and J are TRBV3-1 (or the pseudogene TRBV3-2) and TRBJ1-1; D call uncertain. The CDR3 runs to 15 residues. The germline gives CDR1 LGHDT, CDR2 YNNKEL (reference sequence). V lost 0 bases and J 0 bases, leaving 8 bases between the germline ends. CDR3 region: CASSQERVLNTEAFF. The DNA of the CDR3 is TGTGCCAGCAGCCAAGAAAGGGTTCTGAACACTGAAGCTTTCTTT.

This clone has just one count. The chain has TRBV6-2 or TRBV6-3 and TRBJ1-1, with a weak D call TRBD1 (5 bases). The CDR3 covers 20 residues. Trimming shortened V by 5 bases and J by 3 bases, and 31 bases separated the two germline ends. Germline V gene data show CDR1 as MNHEY and CDR2 as SVGEGT. In nucleotides, the CDR3 is TGTGCCAGCAGTCACCCCCAATTCCGACAGAACCTAAAGTGGGACACTGAAGCTTTCTTT. The encoded protein is CASSHPQFRQNLKWDTEAFF.

This chain links TRBV27 with TRBJ2-3; D might be TRBD2 (6 bases). Germline values: CDR1 MNHEY, CDR2 SMNVEV (reference sequence). This CDR3 has 16 amino acids. The V and J ends lost 0 bases and 4 bases respectively, with 14 bases between them. The CDR3 spells CASSLSPGGVADTQYF. The CDR3 nucleotides read TGTGCCAGCAGTTTATCGCCCGGGGGAGTCGCAGATACGCAGTATTTT.

The chain employs TRBV9 and TRBJ2-1; a possible D gene is TRBD1 (5 bases). The germline V gene encodes CDR1 SGDLS and CDR2 YYNGEE. Trimming removed 0 bases at V and 9 bases at J, with 7 bases between. The CDR3 totals 12 residues. The CDR3 sequence: CASSVGGTEQFF. DNA for the CDR3: TGTGCCAGCAGCGTAGGGGGCACTGAGCAGTTCTTC. The full variable domain, rest sourced from reference TRBV9 and TRBJ2-1, is DSGVTQTPKHLITATGQRVTLRCSPRSGDLSVYWYQQSLDQGLQFLIQYYNGEERAKGNILERFSAQQFPDLHSELNLSSLELGDSALYFCASSVGGTEQFFGPGTRLTVL.

The V gene is TRBV27, the J gene TRBJ2-3, with 8 bases lining up with TRBD2. J was trimmed by 6 bases and V by 2 bases; bases with no gene match: 7. This CDR3 comprises 15 residues. CDR1 MNHEY and CDR2 SMNVEV come from the germline V gene (reference sequence). DNA for the CDR3: TGTGCCAGCAGTTTAAATGGCGGGAGGATGGATACGCAGTATTTT. Amino acids: CASSLNGGRMDTQYF.

The chain is built from TRBV4-2 and TRBJ1-5; D is ambiguous. CDR3 length: 15 amino acids. CDR1 is LGHNA and CDR2 is YNFKEQ in the germline V gene. Trimming removed 2 bases from V and 4 bases from J, with 12 bases in between. The CDR3 nucleotides are TGTGCCAGCAGCCAAAGTGCTCTCGGGAATCAGCCCCAGCATTTT. Translation gives CASSQSALGNQPQHF.

The chain uses TRBV5-1 and TRBJ2-2; D might be TRBD1 or TRBD2, each matching 6 bases. The CDR3 runs to 13 residues. Germline-derived CDR1 and CDR2 are SGHRS and YFSETQ. With 5 bases removed from V and 5 bases from J, the gap between germline ends came to 10 bases. CDR3 in amino acids: CASRQGGTGELFF. CDR3 in DNA: TGCGCCAGCAGACAGGGAGGTACCGGGGAGCTGTTTTTT.

The gene calls are TRBV14 and TRBJ2-7, with a tentative D call TRBD2 (7 bases). CDR1 and CDR2 from the germline V gene are SGHDN and FVKESK. With 3 bases removed from V and 0 bases from J, the gap between germline ends came to 12 bases. The CDR3 has 15 residues. Here the CDR3 reads CASSHPRGASYEQYF. CDR3 coding DNA: TGTGCCAGCAGCCACCCCCGGGGGGCCTCCTACGAGCAGTACTTC.

The chain carries TRBV6-1 and TRBJ1-2; 8 bases match TRBD1. From germline, CDR1 is MNHNS and CDR2 SASEGT. After removal of 0 bases from V and 5 bases from J, the junction contained 8 bases not matched to a gene. This CDR3 region has 16 residues. CDR3: CASSEARTGWMYGYTF. DNA for the CDR3: TGTGCCAGCAGTGAAGCTCGGACAGGGTGGATGTATGGCTACACCTTC.

The gene calls are TRBV5-1 and TRBJ2-5, with TRBD2 matching 9 bases. This CDR3 has 14 residues. Germline V lookup: CDR1 SGHRS, CDR2 YFSETQ. V dropped 9 bases and J dropped 4; count of bases not matched to a gene: 10. As DNA, the CDR3 is TGCGCCACTTCGCGGGAGGGCCGGAGAGAGACCCAGTACTTC. Its protein product is CATSREGRRETQYF.

This clone showed up just once. The rearrangement uses TRBV5-5 and TRBJ1-5, with TRBD1 as a possible D gene (6 bases). Germline CDR1 SGHKS, CDR2 YYEKEE (reference sequence). This CDR3 is 15 amino acids long. The V end was cut by 4 bases, the J end by 7 bases, with 18 bases between. The CDR3 nucleotides are TGTGCCAGCAGCCCAGGGGATCGGCTAGGCCAGCCCCAGCATTTT. This encodes CASSPGDRLGQPQHF.

This chain's CDR3 is CASSLDGRSSYNSPLHF. The CDR3, as DNA: TGTGCCAGCAGCTTAGACGGACGGAGCTCCTATAATTCACCCCTCCACTTT. The chain has TRBV11-3 and TRBJ1-6, with D unresolved. CDR3 length: 17 amino acids. Germline CDR1 SGHNT, CDR2 YENEEA. V lost 0 bases, J lost 0 bases, and 9 bases lay in between.

The chain combines TRBV19 with TRBJ2-7, with 8 bases matching TRBD1. This CDR3 comprises 13 residues. Germline CDR1 and CDR2: LNHDA and SQIVND (reference sequence). The V segment lost 1 base and the J segment 6 bases; nucleotides outside the gene matches: 2. The CDR3 coding sequence is TGTGCCAGTAGTATAGGGACAGGGAGCGAGCAGTACTTC. It yields the protein CASSIGTGSEQYF.